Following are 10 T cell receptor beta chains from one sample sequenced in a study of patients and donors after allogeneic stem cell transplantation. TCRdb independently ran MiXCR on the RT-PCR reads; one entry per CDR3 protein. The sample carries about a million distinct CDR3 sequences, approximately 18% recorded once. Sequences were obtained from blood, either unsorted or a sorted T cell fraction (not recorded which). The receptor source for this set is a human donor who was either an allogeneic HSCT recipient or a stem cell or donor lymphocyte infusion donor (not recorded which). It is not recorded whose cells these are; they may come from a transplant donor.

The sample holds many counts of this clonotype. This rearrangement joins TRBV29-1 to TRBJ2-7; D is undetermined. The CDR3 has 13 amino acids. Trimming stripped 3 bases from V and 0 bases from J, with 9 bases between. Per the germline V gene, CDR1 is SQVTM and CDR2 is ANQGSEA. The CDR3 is CSVEVADSYEQYF. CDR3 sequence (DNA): TGCAGCGTTGAGGTCGCAGACTCCTACGAGCAGTACTTC.

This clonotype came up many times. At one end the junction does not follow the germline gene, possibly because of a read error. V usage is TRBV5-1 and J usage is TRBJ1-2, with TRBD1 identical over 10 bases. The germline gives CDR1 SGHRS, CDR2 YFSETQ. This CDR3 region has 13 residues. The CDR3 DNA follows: TGTGCCAGCAGCCTCGGGACAGGGGATGGCTACACCTTC. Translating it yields CASSLGTGDGYTF. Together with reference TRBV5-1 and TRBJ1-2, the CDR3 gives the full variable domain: KAGVTQTPRYLIKTRGQQVTLSCSPISGHRSVSWYQQTPGQGLQFLFEYFSETQRNKGNFPGRFSGRQFSNSRSEMNVSTLELGDSALYLCASSLGTGDGYTFGSGTRLTVV.

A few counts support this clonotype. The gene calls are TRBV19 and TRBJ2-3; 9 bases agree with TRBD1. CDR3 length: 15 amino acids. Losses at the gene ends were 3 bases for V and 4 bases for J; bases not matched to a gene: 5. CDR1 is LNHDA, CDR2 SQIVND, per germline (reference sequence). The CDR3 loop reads CASSIRGQGADTQYF. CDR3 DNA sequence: TGTGCCAGTAGTATCCGGGGACAGGGTGCAGATACGCAGTATTTT.

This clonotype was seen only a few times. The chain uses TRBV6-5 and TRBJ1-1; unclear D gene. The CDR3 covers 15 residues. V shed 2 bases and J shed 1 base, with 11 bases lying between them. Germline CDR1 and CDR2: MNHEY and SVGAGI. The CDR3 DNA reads TGTGCCAGCAGTTACGGGCCACTGCCGAACACTGAAGCTTTCTTT. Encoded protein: CASSYGPLPNTEAFF.

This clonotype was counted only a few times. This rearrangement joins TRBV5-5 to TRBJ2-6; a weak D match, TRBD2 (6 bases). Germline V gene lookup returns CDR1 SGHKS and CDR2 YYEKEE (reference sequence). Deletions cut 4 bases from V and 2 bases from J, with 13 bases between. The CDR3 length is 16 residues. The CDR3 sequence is CASSPSWGAGANVLTF. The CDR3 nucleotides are TGTGCCAGCAGCCCAAGCTGGGGGGCTGGGGCCAACGTCCTGACTTTC.

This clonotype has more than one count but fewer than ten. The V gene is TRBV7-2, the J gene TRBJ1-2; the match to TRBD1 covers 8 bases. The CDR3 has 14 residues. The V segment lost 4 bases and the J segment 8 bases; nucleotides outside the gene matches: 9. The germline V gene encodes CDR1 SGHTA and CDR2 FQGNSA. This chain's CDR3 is CASSSFLQGVGYTF. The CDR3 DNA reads TGTGCCAGCAGCTCCTTTTTACAGGGGGTCGGCTACACCTTC. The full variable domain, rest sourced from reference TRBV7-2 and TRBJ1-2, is GAGVSQSPSNKVTEKGKDVELRCDPISGHTALYWYRQSLGQGLEFLIYFQGNSAPDKSGLPSDRFSAERTGGSVSTLTIQRTQQEDSAVYLCASSSFLQGVGYTFGSGTRLTVV.

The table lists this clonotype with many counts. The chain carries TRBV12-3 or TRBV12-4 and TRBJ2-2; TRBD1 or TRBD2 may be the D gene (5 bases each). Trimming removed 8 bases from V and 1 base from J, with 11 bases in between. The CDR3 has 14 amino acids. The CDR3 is CASRGPMNTGELFF. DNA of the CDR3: TGTGCCAGCCGGGGACCAATGAACACCGGGGAGCTGTTTTTT.

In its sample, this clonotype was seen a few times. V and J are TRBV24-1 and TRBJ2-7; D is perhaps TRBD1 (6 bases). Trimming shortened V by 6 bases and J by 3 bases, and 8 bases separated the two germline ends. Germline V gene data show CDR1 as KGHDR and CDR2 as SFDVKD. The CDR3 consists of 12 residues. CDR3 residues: CATSQQGYEQYF. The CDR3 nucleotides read TGTGCCACCAGTCAACAGGGCTACGAGCAGTACTTC.

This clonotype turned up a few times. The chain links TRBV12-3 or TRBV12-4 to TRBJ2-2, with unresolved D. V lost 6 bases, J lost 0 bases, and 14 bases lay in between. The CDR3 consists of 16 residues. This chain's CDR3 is CASSGTRIANTGELFF. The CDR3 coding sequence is TGTGCCAGCAGCGGCACTCGGATAGCGAACACCGGGGAGCTGTTTTTT.

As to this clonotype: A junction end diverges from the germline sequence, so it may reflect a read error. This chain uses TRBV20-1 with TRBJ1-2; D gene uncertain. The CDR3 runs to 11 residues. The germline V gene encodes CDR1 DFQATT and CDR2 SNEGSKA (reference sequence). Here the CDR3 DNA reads TGCAGTGCCAGAGCTGGGTTTGGCTACACCTTC. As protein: CSARAGFGYTF.